The rows below give T cell receptor beta chains drawn from one sample of a study of CD8 T cells in Susac syndrome. TCRdb processed the immunoSEQ multiplex PCR reads anew with MiXCR; each CDR3 protein has one entry. Altogether 45,000 to 55,000 distinct CDR3 sequences are present, 93% being singletons, with the ten largest covering around 0.53%. The sample comprised CD8+ T cells from PBMCs. All receptors come from a human donor in good health. CDR3s include the opening cysteine and the closing phenylalanine or tryptophan. The order of the fields is V gene, J gene, CDR3 protein.

v_gene: TRBV20-1
j_gene: TRBJ2-1
CDR3aa: CSAPYNEQFF

v_gene: TRBV29-1
j_gene: TRBJ2-3
CDR3aa: CSGDRGGWTDTQYF

v_gene: TRBV28
j_gene: TRBJ2-7
CDR3aa: CASSFSTESSYEQYF

v_gene: TRBV7-9
j_gene: TRBJ2-2
CDR3aa: CASSFAVNTGELFF

v_gene: TRBV15
j_gene: TRBJ2-7
CDR3aa: CATSRGAGNEQYF

v_gene: TRBV3-1
j_gene: TRBJ2-6
CDR3aa: CASSQDPGLGANVLTF

v_gene: TRBV29-1
j_gene: TRBJ2-3
CDR3aa: CSVEGVAGPFTDTQYF

v_gene: TRBV19
j_gene: TRBJ1-2
CDR3aa: CASGQGTYGYTF

v_gene: TRBV10-2
j_gene: TRBJ2-7
CDR3aa: CASGTGPFYEQYF

v_gene: TRBV13
j_gene: TRBJ2-6
CDR3aa: CASSFQSGVWANVLTF

v_gene: TRBV28
j_gene: TRBJ2-2
CDR3aa: CASSLPVGEGTGELFF

v_gene: TRBV2
j_gene: TRBJ2-7
CDR3aa: CASSMGTGERYEQYF

v_gene: TRBV20-1
j_gene: TRBJ2-7
CDR3aa: CSARGLADFYEQYF

v_gene: TRBV27
j_gene: TRBJ1-1
CDR3aa: CASGKGWNTEAFF

v_gene: TRBV6-2/TRBV6-3
j_gene: TRBJ2-3
CDR3aa: CASSYKTSEMADTQYF

v_gene: TRBV5-4
j_gene: TRBJ1-2
CDR3aa: CASSGGQAAMGGYTF

v_gene: TRBV7-6
j_gene: TRBJ2-3
CDR3aa: CASSLLTDTQYF

v_gene: TRBV27
j_gene: TRBJ2-7
CDR3aa: CASSSGTSGRAEQYF

v_gene: TRBV11-2
j_gene: TRBJ2-2
CDR3aa: CASSFGLADTGELFF

v_gene: TRBV5-4
j_gene: TRBJ2-3
CDR3aa: CASSLEKSTQYF

v_gene: TRBV27
j_gene: TRBJ2-1
CDR3aa: CASRDRDEPYNEQFF

v_gene: TRBV27
j_gene: TRBJ1-1
CDR3aa: CACNTEAFF

v_gene: TRBV2
j_gene: TRBJ2-7
CDR3aa: CASQRDRDYEQYF

v_gene: TRBV7-6
j_gene: TRBJ2-1
CDR3aa: CASSSGWGLTEQFF

v_gene: TRBV5-4
j_gene: TRBJ2-3
CDR3aa: CASSLVGDFTDTQYF

v_gene: TRBV27
j_gene: TRBJ2-2
CDR3aa: CASSLGPSGELFF

v_gene: TRBV12-3/TRBV12-4
j_gene: TRBJ2-7
CDR3aa: CASSPGTGTEQYF

v_gene: TRBV6-6
j_gene: TRBJ1-4
CDR3aa: CASSYPTGADEKLFF

v_gene: TRBV20-1
j_gene: TRBJ2-2
CDR3aa: CSAAGTSGRIGELFF